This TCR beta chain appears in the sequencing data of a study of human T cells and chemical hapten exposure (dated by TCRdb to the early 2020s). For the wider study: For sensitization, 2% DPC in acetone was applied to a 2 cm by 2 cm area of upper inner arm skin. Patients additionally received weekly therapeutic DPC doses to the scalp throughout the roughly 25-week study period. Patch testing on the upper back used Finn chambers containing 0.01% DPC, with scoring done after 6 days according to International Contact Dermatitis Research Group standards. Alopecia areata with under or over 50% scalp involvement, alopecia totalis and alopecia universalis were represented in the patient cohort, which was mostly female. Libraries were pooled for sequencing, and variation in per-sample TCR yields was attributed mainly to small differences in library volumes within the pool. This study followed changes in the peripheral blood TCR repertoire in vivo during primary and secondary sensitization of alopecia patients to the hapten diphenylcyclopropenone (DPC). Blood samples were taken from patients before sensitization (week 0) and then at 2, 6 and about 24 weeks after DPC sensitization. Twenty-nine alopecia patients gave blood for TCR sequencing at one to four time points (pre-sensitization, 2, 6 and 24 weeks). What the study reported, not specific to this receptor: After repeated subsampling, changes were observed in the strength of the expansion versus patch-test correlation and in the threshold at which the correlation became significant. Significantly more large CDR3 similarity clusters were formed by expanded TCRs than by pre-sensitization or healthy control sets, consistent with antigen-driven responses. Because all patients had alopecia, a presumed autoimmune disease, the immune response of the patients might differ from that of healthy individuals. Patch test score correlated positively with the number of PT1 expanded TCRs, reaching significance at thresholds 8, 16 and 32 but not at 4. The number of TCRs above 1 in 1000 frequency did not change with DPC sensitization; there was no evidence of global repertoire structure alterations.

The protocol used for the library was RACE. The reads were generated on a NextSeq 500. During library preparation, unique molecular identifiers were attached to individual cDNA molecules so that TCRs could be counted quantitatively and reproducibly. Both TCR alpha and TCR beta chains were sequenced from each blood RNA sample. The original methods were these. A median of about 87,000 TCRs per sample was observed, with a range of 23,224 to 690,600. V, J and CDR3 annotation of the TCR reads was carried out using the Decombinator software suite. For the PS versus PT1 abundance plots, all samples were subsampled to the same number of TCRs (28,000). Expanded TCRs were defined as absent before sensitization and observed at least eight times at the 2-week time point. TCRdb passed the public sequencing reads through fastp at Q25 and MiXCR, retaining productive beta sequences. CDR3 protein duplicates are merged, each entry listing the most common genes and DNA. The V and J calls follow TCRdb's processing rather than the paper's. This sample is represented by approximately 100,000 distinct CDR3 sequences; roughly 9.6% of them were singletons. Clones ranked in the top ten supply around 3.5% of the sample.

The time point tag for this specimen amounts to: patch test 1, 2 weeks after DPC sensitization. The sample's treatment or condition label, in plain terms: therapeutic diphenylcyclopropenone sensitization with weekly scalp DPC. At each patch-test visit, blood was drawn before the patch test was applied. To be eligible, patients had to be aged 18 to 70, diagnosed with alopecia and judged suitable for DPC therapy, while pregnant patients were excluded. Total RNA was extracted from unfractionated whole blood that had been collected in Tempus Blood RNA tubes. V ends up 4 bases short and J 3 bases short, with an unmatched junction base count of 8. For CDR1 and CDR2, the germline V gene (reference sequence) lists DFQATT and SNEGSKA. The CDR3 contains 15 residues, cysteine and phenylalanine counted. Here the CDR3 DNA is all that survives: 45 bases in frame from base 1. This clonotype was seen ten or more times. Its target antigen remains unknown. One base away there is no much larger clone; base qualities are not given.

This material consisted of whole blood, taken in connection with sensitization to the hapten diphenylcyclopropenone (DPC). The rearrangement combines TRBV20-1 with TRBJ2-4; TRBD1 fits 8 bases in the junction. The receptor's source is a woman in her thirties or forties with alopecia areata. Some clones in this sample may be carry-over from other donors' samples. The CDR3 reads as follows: CSATWTGKIKNIQYF. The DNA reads TGCAGTGCTACCTGGACAGGGAAAATCAAAAACATTCAGTACTTC.